This TCR beta chain comes out of a study of cytomegalovirus exposure and HLA in healthy donors. Study-wide context: There were roughly 120 million unique TCR beta sequences, drawn from around 180 million T cells, in an earlier analysis. Notes on the study in general: Owing to their indistinguishability, certain V segments, notably TRBV6-2 and TRBV6-3, were excluded. Analysis performed later found approximately 17,000 TCR beta sequences associated with HLA alleles at 0.05 false discovery rate.

Vbeta (60) and Jbeta (13) primers were used in the PCR. The data were produced by immunoSEQ multiplex PCR, yet TCRdb's version contains in-frame clones alone and is incomplete. The table lists some 65,000 clones, roughly 70% of them singletons. The CDR3 runs 13 residues. Trimming cost V 2 bases and J 8 bases; bases outside gene matches: 4. The germline V gene encodes CDR1 SGHVS and CDR2 FQNEAQ. Regarding this clone: Its antigen is unknown.

Material: PBMCs. This sequence was found in a man over 45 in good health and CMV-seropositive. The chain links TRBV7-8 to TRBJ1-2, with 8 bases that match TRBD1. In nucleotides, the CDR3 is TGTGCCAGCAGCTTAAGGACAGGGAGAGGCTACACCTTC. Translated: CASSLRTGRGYTF.